The clone carrying this T cell receptor beta chain came up a few times. Its specificity is unknown. Researchers amplified the TCR beta CDR3 regions from RNA transcripts. A first-round RT-PCR of the TCR CDR3 used the HTBI primer set. TCRdb re-called the multiplex PCR reads through MiXCR, storing one row per CDR3 protein. The sample includes 480,000 or so distinct CDR3 sequences, over 35% seen only once; the top ten take about 43%. For the diagnoses, clinical symptoms, serum thyroxine and TRAb, thyroid ultrasound and orbital computed tomography were used. The data were obtained in a study of T cells in Graves' hyperthyroidism and ophthalmopathy. Overall study results and limits: The model predicted ophthalmopathy a median about 6.6 months before onset. Blood also held most thyroid clonotypes expanded beyond 0.001.

This CDR3 is 14 amino acids long. CDR1 is SQVTM and CDR2 is ANQGSEA in the germline V gene. Trimming stripped 6 bases from V and 5 bases from J, with 19 bases between. The chain has TRBV29-1 and TRBJ2-5, with D perhaps matching TRBD2 (7 bases). This clonotype was sampled from an adult woman with Graves' disease, either hyperthyroidism or ophthalmopathy (not recorded which). The source material was peripheral blood or thyroid tissue (not recorded which). CDR3 coding DNA: TGCAGCGTGGGGGGGGGCAGTGCCATGGAGACCCAGTACTTC. Its protein product is CSVGGGSAMETQYF.